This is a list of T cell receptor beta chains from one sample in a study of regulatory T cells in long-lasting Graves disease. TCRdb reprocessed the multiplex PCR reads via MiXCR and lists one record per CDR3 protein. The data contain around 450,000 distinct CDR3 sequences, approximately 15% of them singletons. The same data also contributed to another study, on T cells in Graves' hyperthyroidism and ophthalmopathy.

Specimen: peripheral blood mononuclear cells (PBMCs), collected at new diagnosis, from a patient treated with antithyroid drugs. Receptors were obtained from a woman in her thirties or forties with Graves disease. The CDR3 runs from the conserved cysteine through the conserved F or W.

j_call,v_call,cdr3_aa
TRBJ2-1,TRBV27,CASSLVRRDEQFF
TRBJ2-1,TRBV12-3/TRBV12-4,CASSDGLAFNEQFF
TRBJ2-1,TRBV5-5,CASSQGRGHNEQFF
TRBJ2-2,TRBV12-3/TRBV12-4,CASSPGLAGTGELFF
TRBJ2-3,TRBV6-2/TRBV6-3,CASSSSGSGSDTQYF
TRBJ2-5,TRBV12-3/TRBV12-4,CASRWTSGRQTQYF
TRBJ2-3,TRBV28,CATKKGVHTDTQYF
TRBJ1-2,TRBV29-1,CSVEDPEGIRSGYTF
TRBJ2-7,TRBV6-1,CASSEAGLGINEQYF
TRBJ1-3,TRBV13,CASSPGLEEFNTIYF
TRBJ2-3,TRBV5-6,CASSLSAGDPTDTQYF
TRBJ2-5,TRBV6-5,CASSSQTGGVETQYF
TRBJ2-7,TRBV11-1,CASSLGPLSSYEQYF
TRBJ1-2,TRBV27,CASSGTGTGSYGYTF
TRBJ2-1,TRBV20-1,CSARPRDEQFF
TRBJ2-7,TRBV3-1,CASSHDPRDGTYEQYF
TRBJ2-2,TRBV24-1,CATSENTGELFF
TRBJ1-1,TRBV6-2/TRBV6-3,CASVYPPRGNTEAFF
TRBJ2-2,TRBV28,CASSLRLAGADTGELFF
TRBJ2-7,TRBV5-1,CASSLEGLAGGPPYKQYF
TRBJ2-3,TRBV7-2,CASSLGQAGGPGITDTQYF
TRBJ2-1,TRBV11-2,CASSPLVGREINEQFF
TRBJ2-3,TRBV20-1,CSATGQGALVRGTDTQYF
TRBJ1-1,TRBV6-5,CASSYGLASIGTEAFF
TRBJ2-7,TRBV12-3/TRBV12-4,CASGVGGEQYF
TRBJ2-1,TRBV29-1,CSANPRDRGHNEQFF
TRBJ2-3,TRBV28,CASTLGDTVTDTQYF
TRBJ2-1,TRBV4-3,CASSQDSGRAWNEQFF
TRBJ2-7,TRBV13,CASSLDRVRREQYF
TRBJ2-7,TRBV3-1,CASSRGQLAGAEQYF
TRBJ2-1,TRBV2,CASRTDANNEQFF
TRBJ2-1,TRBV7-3,CASSRGGTYNEQFF
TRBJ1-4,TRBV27,CASSLFSGARDLFF
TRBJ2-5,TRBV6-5,CASSYDLVTETQYF
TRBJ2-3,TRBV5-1,CASSFEQGTTDTQYF
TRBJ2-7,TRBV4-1,CASSQEGGWGYEQYF
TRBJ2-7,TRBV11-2,CASSSRRQGHEQYF
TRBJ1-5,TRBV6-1,CASSERQLDQPQHF
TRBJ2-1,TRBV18,CASSPLSGGGDNEQFF
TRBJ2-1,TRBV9,CASSVGRLVYNEQFF
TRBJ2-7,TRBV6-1,CASQGQRFREQYF